The sequence of this TCR beta chain was determined in a study of blood T cell repertoires in COVID-19. Losses at the gene ends were 2 bases for V and 0 bases for J; bases not matched to a gene: 1. The germline gives CDR1 MDHEN, CDR2 SYDVKM. The CDR3 has 15 amino acids. As handled by the study authors: Reference gene primers were amplified, and this amplification served to estimate nucleated cell counts. Profiled with immunoSEQ multiplex PCR; TCRdb holds only in-frame clones, not every one. V, J and clone size reflect that table, while D and trimming were determined from the DNA. This repertoire shows under 350,000 clones, roughly 80% found once; its top ten account for 8% to 9.5%.

The sequence came from a woman in her forties or fifties who had recovered from COVID-19. The chain uses TRBV28 and TRBJ1-3, with 7 bases fitting TRBD1. Source material: peripheral blood. The CDR3 DNA is TGTGCCAGCAGTTTAGGGACAGCCTCTGGAAACACCATATATTTT. Translating gives CASSLGTASGNTIYF.